Listed below are T cell receptor beta chains from one sample, sequenced in a study of identical twins. TCRdb fed the 5' RACE reads into MiXCR, producing one record per CDR3 protein. This sample has about 1.7 million distinct CDR3 sequences; 25% to 35% occur once, and the top ten carry about 0.27%. The sequenced sample was cord blood. These receptor sequences come from a newborn girl in good health. Each CDR3 is given with its conserved first and last residue. Size tells how often a clone was seen (once, few, many) or the class of an expanded clone, and some rows leave it out.

- | TRBJ2-1 | TRBV27 | CASKNDREGYNERYF
once | TRBJ2-4 | TRBV7-2 | CASSLSTQSGAYF
- | TRBJ1-6 | TRBV10-3 | CAISESNSNSPLHF
- | TRBJ1-2 | TRBV12-3/TRBV12-4 | CASSLRQGTIYGYTF
few | TRBJ1-2 | TRBV7-2 | CASSSRQVDGYTF
few | TRBJ2-7 | TRBV6-6 | CASSYSKAVLAEQYF
many | TRBJ2-1 | TRBV5-1 | CASSLAGLGEQFF
many | TRBJ1-2 | TRBV7-9 | CASSLKRNYGYTF
- | TRBJ2-2 | TRBV9 | CASSPHMPVASGRKRELFF
few | TRBJ2-4 | TRBV3-1 | CASSHPSSGPKNIQYF
few | TRBJ2-7 | TRBV12-3/TRBV12-4 | CASSLRVKQYF
- | TRBJ2-3 | TRBV6-6 | CASTKREWGTDTQYF
- | TRBJ2-3 | TRBV20-1 | CSARGEVAGGPYTQYF
- | TRBJ1-1 | TRBV29-1 | CSVEAAVDLWVSTEAFF
- | TRBJ2-4 | TRBV12-3/TRBV12-4 | CASSFEREWAKNIQYF
- | TRBJ1-2 | TRBV5-1 | CASSLGTGGTTNYGYTF
- | TRBJ2-3 | TRBV28 | CVSSLGSNTDTQYF
- | TRBJ2-3 | TRBV12-3/TRBV12-4 | CASRYQGLTDTQYF
few | TRBJ2-7 | TRBV20-1 | CSAGRDSLYEQYF
- | TRBJ2-5 | TRBV7-9 | CASSPRSTVQETQYF
- | TRBJ2-3 | TRBV4-1 | CASSQRGRDTQYF
few | TRBJ1-2 | TRBV5-1 | CASSPDRDYYGYTF
many | TRBJ2-3 | TRBV7-2 | CASSRDRGLDTQYF